This record concerns one T cell receptor beta chain sequence. The specificity of this receptor is unknown. Base qualities are not at hand, and no much larger clone is one base apart. These data are taken from a study of T cell responses to AZD1222 COVID-19 vaccine (dated by TCRdb to about 2021). For the study in its entirety: AZD1222 recipients whose second dose came at about 4 weeks and those whose second dose came at about 12 weeks were combined into one group, since spike-specific TCR depth and breadth did not differ between the two schedules. TCR sequencing covered some 240 trial participants: about 210 given two doses of AZD1222 and approximately 25 given two doses of MenACWY control vaccine. Enrollment into the trials was organized by age into subgroups of 18-55, 56-69 and 70-plus years, and those subgroups contained about 160, 30 and 59 TCR-sequenced participants, respectively.

The CDR3, cysteine through phenylalanine, is 13 amino acids long. CDR3 DNA only is kept here, 39 bases in frame from base 1. The germline V gene specifies SGHAT as CDR1 and FQNNGV as CDR2. V is pared back by 0 bases and J by 4 bases, with 7 bases lying between the germline termini. Study-wide conclusions, independent of this receptor: Most participants were white British and females outnumbered males, and the authors suggested that clonal diversity may have been underestimated. Reportedly, almost half of the unique spike-specific TCRs recognized epitopes lying outside the regions that are mutated in the B.1.351 and B.1.1.7 variants. Because no day 14 peak-response samples were available, repertoires were characterized only after the peak T cell response. A significant rise in spike-specific TCR breadth and depth was observed after two AZD1222 doses relative to day 0 and relative to MenACWY recipients. Conclusions about previously exposed vaccinees are limited because only six or seven AZD1222 recipients were SARS-CoV-2 seropositive at baseline. The 56-69-year group was small, and its depth increase did not reach significance, likely because of low power. The whole spike protein was spanned by vaccine-associated CD4 TCRs, and dominant responses were seen in regions 160-218 and 743-854.

The CDR3 regions of human TCRbeta chains were subjected to immunosequencing. The study's own analysis went as follows. TCRs in the repertoires were compared against a reference library of SARS-CoV-2-specific TCRs that had been generated with the MIRA antigen-specificity platform. Breadth meant the fraction of unique TCRs that were SARS-CoV-2-associated, whereas depth meant the fraction of total T cells that were SARS-CoV-2-associated. Using the MIRA data, every spike-specific TCR was mapped to the spike region that the TCR reacted to and assigned to either a CD4 or a CD8 class. Log10-transformed breadth and depth values were compared by one-way ANOVA with Sidak's multiple comparisons tests. Drawn from immuneACCESS, this table holds only the in-frame rearrangements with V and J called that TCRdb kept. Clones are partly lost; checked studies trace under half to an unresolved V gene and leave the rest unexplained. The DNA was the basis for D and trimming; V, J and clone size are from that table. In this sample the table shows roughly 140,000 clones, around nine tenths of which occur a single time. The leading ten clones occupy less than 5.5% of the sample.

The time point label for this specimen denotes: baseline before first vaccination. Samples from vaccinated people were obtained from the UK trials COV001 and COV002, which included a single-blind randomized controlled phase 2/3 trial of AZD1222 (ChAdOx1 nCoV-19) in healthy adults. Trial participant PBMC samples were collected at day 0 and day 28 after the second dose for TCRbeta chain sequencing. The specimen was peripheral blood, collected on day 0 of AZD1222 vaccination. This chain joins TRBV11-2 to TRBJ2-7, with the D gene too uncertain to name. The sequence came from an adult in good health. In nucleotide form, the sequence is TGTGCCAGCAGCTTAGATACACAGTACGAGCAGTACTTC. Its protein product is CASSLDTQYEQYF.